Listed here is a single TCR beta chain. This record belongs to a study of blood T cell repertoires in COVID-19. The method was immunoSEQ multiplex PCR; TCRdb's version includes in-frame clones alone and lacks a portion of them. Among about 310,000 clones listed, around 90% were seen once. This CDR3 contains 14 residues. From germline, CDR1 is SNHLY and CDR2 FYNNEI. Trimming pared 2 bases from V and 0 bases from J, leaving 4 bases between. This clonotype was sampled from a woman under 40 with COVID-19, enrolled during active disease. The chain carries TRBV2 and TRBJ1-4; no definite D call. Specimen: peripheral blood. The CDR3 DNA is TGTGCCAGCAGTGAACCCGCAACTAATGAAAAACTGTTTTTT. This sequence encodes CASSEPATNEKLFF.